One TCR beta chain is described in this entry. Its antigen is still unknown. No base-level quality is on record; no much larger clone is a single base apart. These data are taken from a study of cytomegalovirus exposure and HLA in healthy donors (dated by TCRdb to 2015 to 2018). For context, the study as a whole: An earlier analysis of around 600 of the donors reported approximately 270 Gb of sequence data and some 120 million unique TCR beta sequences from around 200 million T cells. A later analysis re-examined previously published TCR beta repertoires from 610 or so donors and added high-resolution HLA genotyping to investigate patterns of TCR occurrence. Because of strong linkage in the cohort, five DR-DQ haplotypes were treated as single units for association and clustering. Typing coverage differed by locus: A, B, C, DRB1 and DQB1 were typed in about 620-630 donors, DQA1 in 500 to 550, DPA1 in approximately 610, and DPB1 in around 440. Genome-wide SNP genotypes for about 65% of the roughly 670 donors were used in a later genetic analysis, which treated that subset as a discovery cohort. HLA typing included class I and class II loci at four-digit resolution. About 310 gigabases of sequencing data and around 87 million unique TCR sequences were included in an early release covering about 700 HLA-typed donors. High-throughput TCR immunosequencing, statistical association of individual TCRs with disease status, and machine learning were combined to predict cytomegalovirus infection status. The later analysis used no new phenotypic data to find candidate immune exposures, relying instead on TCR beta sequences and their occurrence across donors. All discovery cohort repertoires had been generated on a single sequencing platform. The aim of the study was to test whether cataloging public T cell receptors could identify signatures of past pathogen exposure. An earlier analysis of some 500 of the donors used high-throughput TCR beta sequencing to judge whether each TCR beta V gene segment behaved as functional or pseudogenic. Of the approximately 400 genotyped donors, over 70% fell in the genetic ancestry cluster associated with self-reported Caucasian donors. Across 398 genotyped donors of the cohort, an average of approximately 240,000 unique TCR beta nucleotide sequences per donor were sequenced, and around 20% of those sequences were non-productive. Donor age, sex, ethnicity and CMV serostatus were collected together with the repertoire data. Besides the first cohort of approximately 710 subjects, a separate validation cohort made up of over 100 different subjects was used. The study profiled the T cell repertoires of 500 to 800 subjects by immunosequencing and related them to cytomegalovirus serostatus. On the study overall, not on this receptor specifically: Because counts were too low, seventeen rarely observed V segments, including chromosome 9 orphons, were excluded from the earlier analysis of 587 of the donors. An association between a missense DCLRE1C variant and V-gene and J-gene trimming of TCR beta chains was found in a later genetic analysis and replicated in an independent cohort. In a later analysis, HLA-associated TCR beta chains were found to be more clonally expanded and to have lower generation probabilities than equally common non-associated chains. A further reported finding was that TCR beta sequences accurately predicted the HLA-A and HLA-B alleles for most subjects in the first cohort. Immune exposure information for the cohort was limited to CMV serostatus. In an earlier analysis of approximately 590 of the donors, most TCR beta V segments appeared in productive rearrangements about 87% or about 30% of the time, broadly matching IMGT annotations. Some IMGT-functional V segments, including TRBV6-2 and TRBV6-3, could not be distinguished by the 87-base-pair reads and were therefore excluded. In a later analysis, TCR association rates were found to vary across HLA loci, with the most associated TCRs seen for DRB1 alleles and the fewest for HLA-C alleles. A later analysis reported that several top co-occurrence clusters appeared linked to parvovirus B19, influenza, CMV and Epstein-Barr virus. Sequencing depth was assumed to be roughly uniform across donors in the presence/absence analyses, though that assumption may not hold. According to a later analysis, most CMV-associated TCR beta chains appeared to be HLA-restricted, and the HLA associations seemed to be driven largely by CMV exposure. The classifier was reported to diagnose cytomegalovirus status with high specificity and sensitivity in both the original cohort and the validation cohort. HLA typing was unavailable for some donors at each locus, so association tests used only the typed subset. A group of highly shared sequence variants was considered likely to be a technical artifact of the sequencing pipeline. Across donors, most TCR sequences were observed very rarely, whereas some public TCRs were present in many individuals. In this cohort, only TCR beta chains were sequenced, and detectable features were limited by the absence of alpha or paired-chain data. When HLA alleles, especially DR and DQ, strongly co-occurred, attributing TCR associations to individual alleles was difficult. A few of the identified cytomegalovirus-associated TCR beta chains were confirmed in vitro to be specific for cytomegalovirus antigens. In a later analysis, some 18,000 TCR beta sequences were associated with specific HLA alleles at a false discovery rate of 0.05. The authors suggested that the approach could potentially be generalized to other disease states and immunological phenotypes. The study listed 150 to 200 TCR beta chains as associated with cytomegalovirus. Linkage disequilibrium might explain the correlated functional status among segregating V segments, but an unknown experimental factor could not be ruled out. Compared with the 666-donor mean, donors in an Asian-associated ancestry cluster had fewer N-insertions in productive TCRs, according to a later genetic analysis.

The cohort was made up of approximately 700 healthy bone marrow donors. At the time of sampling, every cohort member was nominally healthy, though immune exposures that went unrecorded were likely present. The donor was CMV seropositive and belonged to the group of about 290 seropositive cohort members. A peripheral blood sample was collected from each donor, and TCR beta sequencing was performed on peripheral blood mononuclear cells. The Qiagen DNeasy Blood Extraction Kit was used to extract genomic DNA from the blood cell samples. Per the germline V gene, SGHTA is the CDR1 and FQGTGA is the CDR2. V gives up 2 bases and J gives up 5 bases, and the segment between their germline ends measures 13 bases. Measured from the cysteine to the phenylalanine, the CDR3 is 15 residues long. The DNA shown is the 45-base CDR3, in frame from base 1. The library was obtained by the immunoSEQ multiplex PCR assay. A mixture of 60 forward primers for TCR Vbeta segments and 13 reverse primers for TCR Jbeta segments was used in the multiplex PCR. A multiplex PCR assay on genomic DNA amplified the CDR3 region of rearranged TCR beta genes. The amplified TCR beta libraries were sequenced on the Illumina HiSeq System as 87-base-pair reads. Per the original workflow: In a later analysis, tens of millions of unique TCR beta chains were counted across the 690 or so repertoires, and approximately 11 million of these chains were shared by at least two donors. Raw reads were error-corrected and collapsed into unique sequences by a nearest-neighbor algorithm in which closely related sequences were merged to remove PCR and sequencing errors. CDR3 sequences were aligned to IMGT reference sequences to assign V, D and J gene segments. For a sequence to be retained, a match of at least six nucleotides was required to both a V gene segment and a J gene segment. A rearrangement was called productive if the CDR3 had no stop codons and remained in frame with V and J, and every other rearrangement was called non-productive. Following IMGT convention, CDR3 was defined as the stretch from the second conserved V-encoded cysteine to the conserved J-encoded phenylalanine. The earlier analysis of fewer than 750 of the donors excluded sequences that lacked an unambiguous match to a single V gene segment. In an earlier analysis of 587 of the donors, V segments were called functional above 56.7% productive rearrangements and were called segregating when the between-donor standard deviation exceeded 5%. To diagnose cytomegalovirus status from the catalog of TCR beta chain sequences, a statistical classification framework was built. In a later analysis, TCR nucleotide sequences were compared against IMGT/GENE-DB human TR gene sequences so that V and J genes could be assigned. Using the TCRdist pipeline, a later analysis assigned CDR3 sequences along with most-parsimonious VDJ recombination scenarios. A later analysis defined each TCR beta chain by its CDR3 amino acid sequence plus V-gene family, and excluded reads lacking a unique V-gene family. As a way to deal with suspected cross-contamination and a sequencing artifact, a later analysis dropped roughly 600 nucleotide sequences that were highly shared and had low generation probability. In a later analysis, a clonal expansion index for each public chain was calculated from normalized within-repertoire ranks of inferred template counts. In a later analysis, generation probabilities were computed with a VDJ recombination model fitted to out-of-frame rearrangements, and the resulting probabilities were checked against IGoR. In a later analysis, TCR-TCR, TCR-HLA and TCR-CMV co-occurrence was scored with hypergeometric tests, and a repertoire-size bias correction was applied to TCR pairs. A later analysis estimated false discovery rates by permuting HLA or CMV assignments 20 times. In a later analysis, co-occurring TCRs were grouped with DBSCAN, and TCRdist sequence similarity was added when clustering was performed within HLA-allele-positive subsets. Repertoires with fewer than 30,000 or more than 120,000 public chains were left out of co-occurrence clustering, as were about 5 repertoires with anomalous nucleotide sharing. TCRdb obtained this table from immuneACCESS and retained in-frame rearrangements with V and J assigned. These tables miss some clones; where compared with another copy, unresolved V genes account for less than half of the shortfall, and the remainder is unexplained. V, J and clone size are taken as reported in that table, and D and trimming were inferred from the DNA itself. Recorded for this sample are 150,000 to 180,000 clones; 80% of them occurred a single time. 9.5% to 15% of the sample lies in the top ten.

Sequencing was carried out using PBMCs. The clonotype was recovered from a man aged 25 to 45 in good health and CMV-seropositive. The receptor chain draws on TRBV7-3 and TRBJ2-1, with the D gene call left open. CDR3 reads: CASSLSDMQDNEQFF. The DNA reads as follows: TGTGCCAGCAGCTTATCAGATATGCAAGACAATGAGCAGTTCTTC. Reference TRBV7-3 and TRBJ2-1 proteins supply the regions before and after the CDR3; the full variable domain is: GAGVSQTPSNKVTEKGKYVELRCDPISGHTALYWYRQSLGQGPEFLIYFQGTGAADDSGLPNDRFFAVRPEGSVSTLKIQRTERGDSAVYLCASSLSDMQDNEQFFGPGTRLTVL.